This entry is about one TCR beta chain. What it recognizes is unknown. Assay used: immunoSEQ multiplex PCR; TCRdb lists only in-frame clones, some missing. This sample has about 66,000 clones, with under 80% found just once. With approximately 9 days of culture completed, CD4+ T cells were isolated. Subjects were given two BNT162b2 or mRNA-1273 vaccine doses. This sample is drawn from a study of vaccination effects on CD4 cells after COVID-19. Overall study: The ViraFEST assay expanded antigen-specific CD4+ T cells with viral peptide pools before sequencing. Median timing of post-vaccine samples was 72 days after the second dose.

Study results and limitations: Clones of infection and vaccine origin contracted markedly late after vaccination.

CDR3 length equals 13 residues. V was pared by 6 bases and J by 0 bases, with 6 bases between. The germline CDR1 and CDR2 sequences are SNHLY and FYNNEI. The rearrangement uses TRBV2 and TRBJ1-3, with no clear D. The sequence was obtained from a human donor who received a COVID-19 vaccine. The sample was CD4+ T cells from PBMCs cultured without peptide, taken after COVID-19 vaccination. The CDR3 DNA is TGTGCCAGCAGGGCAGCCTCTGGAAACACCATATATTTT. It translates to CASRAASGNTIYF.